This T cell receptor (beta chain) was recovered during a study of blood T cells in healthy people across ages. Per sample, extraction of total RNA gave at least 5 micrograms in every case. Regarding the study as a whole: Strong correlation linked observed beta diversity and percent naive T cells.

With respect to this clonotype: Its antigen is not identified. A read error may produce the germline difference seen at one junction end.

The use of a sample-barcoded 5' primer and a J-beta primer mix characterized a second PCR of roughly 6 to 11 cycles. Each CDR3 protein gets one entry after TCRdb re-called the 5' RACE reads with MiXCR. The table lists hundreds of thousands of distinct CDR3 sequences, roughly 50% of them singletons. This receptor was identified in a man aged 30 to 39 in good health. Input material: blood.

The chain's CDR3 is CASSAPGGRVQETRYF. Here the CDR3 DNA reads TGTGCCAGCAGCGCTCCCGGGGGGCGCGTGCAAGAGACCCGGTACTTC. The gene calls are TRBV9 and TRBJ2-5, with a tentative D call TRBD2 (7 bases). CDR1 and CDR2 from the germline V gene are SGDLS and YYNGEE. The CDR3 contains 16 residues.